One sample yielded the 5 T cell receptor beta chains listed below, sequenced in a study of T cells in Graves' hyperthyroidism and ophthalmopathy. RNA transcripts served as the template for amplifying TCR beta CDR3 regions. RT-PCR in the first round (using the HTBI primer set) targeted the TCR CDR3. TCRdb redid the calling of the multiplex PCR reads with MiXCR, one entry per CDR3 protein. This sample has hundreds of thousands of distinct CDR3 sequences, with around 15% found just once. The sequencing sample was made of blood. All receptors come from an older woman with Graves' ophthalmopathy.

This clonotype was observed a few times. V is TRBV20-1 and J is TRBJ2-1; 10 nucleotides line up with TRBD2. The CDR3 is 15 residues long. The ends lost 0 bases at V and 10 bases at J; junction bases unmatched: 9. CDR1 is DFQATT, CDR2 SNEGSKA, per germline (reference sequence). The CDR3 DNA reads TGCAGTGCTAGAGATCCCAGCGGGAGGGACTACGAGCAGTTCTTC. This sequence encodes CSARDPSGRDYEQFF.

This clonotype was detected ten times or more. The CDR3 nucleotides are TGTGCCAGCAGTCGGGACTCCGCCGGGGAGCTGTTTTTT. This translates into CASSRDSAGELFF. V gene TRBV2 combines with J gene TRBJ2-2; D possibly corresponds to TRBD2 (6 bases). The V gene's germline CDR1 is SNHLY and CDR2 FYNNEI. Trimming left V 5 bases short and J 6 bases short, with 10 bases between. The CDR3 covers 13 residues. Looking up the rest from reference TRBV2 and TRBJ2-2 gives the full variable domain: EPEVTQTPSHQVTQMGQEVILRCVPISNHLYFYWYRQILGQKVEFLVSFYNNEISEKSEIFDDQFSVERPDGSNFTLKIRSTKLEDSAMYFCASSRDSAGELFFGEGSRLTVL.

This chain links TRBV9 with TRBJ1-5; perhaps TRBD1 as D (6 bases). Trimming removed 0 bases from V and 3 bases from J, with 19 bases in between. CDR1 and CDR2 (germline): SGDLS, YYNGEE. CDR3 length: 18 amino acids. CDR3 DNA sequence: TGTGCCAGCAGCGTAGATGGGGGGCGCTGGGAGGACAATCAGCCCCAGCATTTT. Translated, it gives CASSVDGGRWEDNQPQHF.

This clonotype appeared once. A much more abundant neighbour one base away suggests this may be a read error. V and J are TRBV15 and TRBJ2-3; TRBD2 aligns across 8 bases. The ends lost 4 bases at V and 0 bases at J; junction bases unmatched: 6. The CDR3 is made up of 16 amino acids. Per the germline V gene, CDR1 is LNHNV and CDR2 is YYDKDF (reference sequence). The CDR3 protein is CATSTGASGSTDTQYF. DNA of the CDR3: TGTGCCACCAGCACAGGGGCTAGCGGGAGCACAGATACGCAGTATTTT.

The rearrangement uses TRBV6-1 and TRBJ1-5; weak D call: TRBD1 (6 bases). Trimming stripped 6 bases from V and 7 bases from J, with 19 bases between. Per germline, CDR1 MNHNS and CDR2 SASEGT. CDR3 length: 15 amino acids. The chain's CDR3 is CASRQRGLAVQPQHF. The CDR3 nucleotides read TGTGCCAGCAGACAACGGGGGCTGGCAGTCCAGCCCCAGCATTTT.